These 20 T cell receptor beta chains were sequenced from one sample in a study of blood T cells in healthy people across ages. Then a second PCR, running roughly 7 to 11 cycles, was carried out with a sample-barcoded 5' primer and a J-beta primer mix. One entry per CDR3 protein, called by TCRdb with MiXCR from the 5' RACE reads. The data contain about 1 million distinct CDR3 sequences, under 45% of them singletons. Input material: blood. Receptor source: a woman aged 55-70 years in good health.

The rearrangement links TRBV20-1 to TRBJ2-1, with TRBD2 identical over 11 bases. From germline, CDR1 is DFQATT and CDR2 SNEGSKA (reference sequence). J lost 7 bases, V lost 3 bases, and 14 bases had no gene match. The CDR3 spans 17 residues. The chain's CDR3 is CSARTPLLAGAWNEQFF. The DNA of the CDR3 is TGCAGTGCTAGGACTCCCTTACTAGCGGGAGCTTGGAATGAGCAGTTCTTC.

The CDR3: CAISERGRTKPENYEQYF. The CDR3 DNA reads TGTGCCATCAGTGAACGTGGGCGGACCAAACCTGAAAACTACGAGCAGTACTTC. This chain uses TRBV10-3 with TRBJ2-7; the D is unclear. V lost 3 bases, J lost 3 bases, and 24 bases lay in between. Germline V gene sequence: CDR1 ENHRY, CDR2 SYGVKD. The length of the CDR3 is 18 residues.

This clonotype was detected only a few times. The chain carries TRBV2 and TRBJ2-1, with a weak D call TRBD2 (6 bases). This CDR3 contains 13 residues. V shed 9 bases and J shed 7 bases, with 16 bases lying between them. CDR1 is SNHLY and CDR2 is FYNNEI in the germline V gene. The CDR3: CARRDSPRNEQFF. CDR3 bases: TGTGCCAGACGGGACTCCCCTCGGAATGAGCAGTTCTTC.

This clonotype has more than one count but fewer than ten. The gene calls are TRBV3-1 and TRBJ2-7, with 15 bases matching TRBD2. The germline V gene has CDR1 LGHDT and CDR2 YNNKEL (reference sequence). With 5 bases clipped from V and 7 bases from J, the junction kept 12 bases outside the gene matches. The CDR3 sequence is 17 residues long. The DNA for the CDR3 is TGTGCCAGCAGCGTCCTTTCCTTCGGGACTAGCGGGAGGGAGCAGTACTTC. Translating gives CASSVLSFGTSGREQYF.

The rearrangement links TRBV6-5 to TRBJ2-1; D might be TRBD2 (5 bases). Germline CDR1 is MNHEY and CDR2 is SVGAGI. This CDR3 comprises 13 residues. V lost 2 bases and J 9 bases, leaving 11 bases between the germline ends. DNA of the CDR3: TGTGCCAGCAGTTACACGGACTCGAGTGAGCAGTTCTTC. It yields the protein CASSYTDSSEQFF.

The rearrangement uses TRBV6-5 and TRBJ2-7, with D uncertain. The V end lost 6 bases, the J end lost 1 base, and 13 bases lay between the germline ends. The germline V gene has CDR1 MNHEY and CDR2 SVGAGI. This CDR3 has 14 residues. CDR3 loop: CASSAFPVSYEQYF. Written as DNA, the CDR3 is TGTGCCAGCAGCGCGTTCCCGGTATCCTACGAGCAGTACTTC.

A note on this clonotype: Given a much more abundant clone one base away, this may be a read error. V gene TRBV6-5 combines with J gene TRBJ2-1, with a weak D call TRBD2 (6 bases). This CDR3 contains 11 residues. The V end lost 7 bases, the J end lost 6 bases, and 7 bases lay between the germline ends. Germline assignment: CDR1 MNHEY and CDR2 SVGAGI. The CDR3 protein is CASKTSNEQFF. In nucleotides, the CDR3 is TGTGCCAGCAAGACTAGCAATGAGCAGTTCTTC.

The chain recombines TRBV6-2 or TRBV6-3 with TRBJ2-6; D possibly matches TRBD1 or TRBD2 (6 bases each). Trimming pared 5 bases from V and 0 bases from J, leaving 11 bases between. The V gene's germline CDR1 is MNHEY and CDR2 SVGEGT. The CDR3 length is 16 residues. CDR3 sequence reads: CASSRGGYSGANVLTF. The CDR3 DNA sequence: TGTGCCAGCAGTAGAGGGGGGTACTCTGGGGCCAACGTCCTGACTTTC.

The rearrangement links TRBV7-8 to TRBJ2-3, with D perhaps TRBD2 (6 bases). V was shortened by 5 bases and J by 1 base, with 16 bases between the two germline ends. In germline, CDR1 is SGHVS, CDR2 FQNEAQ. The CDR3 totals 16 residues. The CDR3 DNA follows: TGTGCCAGCAGCACCTTAGCGGAGGGGCGCACAGATACGCAGTATTTT. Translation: CASSTLAEGRTDTQYF.

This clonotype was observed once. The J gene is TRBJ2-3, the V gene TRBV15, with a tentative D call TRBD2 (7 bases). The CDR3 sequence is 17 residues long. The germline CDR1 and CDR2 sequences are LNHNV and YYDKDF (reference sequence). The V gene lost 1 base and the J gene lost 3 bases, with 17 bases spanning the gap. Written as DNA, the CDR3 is TGTGCCACCAGCAGAGCGCGGGGGCTCGGCCCGACAGATACGCAGTATTTT. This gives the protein CATSRARGLGPTDTQYF.

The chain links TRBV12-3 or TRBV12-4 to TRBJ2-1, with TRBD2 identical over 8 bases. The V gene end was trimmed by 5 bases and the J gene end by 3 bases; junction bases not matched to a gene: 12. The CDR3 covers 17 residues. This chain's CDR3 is CASSPRGAGVGYNEQFF. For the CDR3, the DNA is TGTGCCAGCAGTCCTCGGGGAGCGGGAGTGGGCTACAATGAGCAGTTCTTC.

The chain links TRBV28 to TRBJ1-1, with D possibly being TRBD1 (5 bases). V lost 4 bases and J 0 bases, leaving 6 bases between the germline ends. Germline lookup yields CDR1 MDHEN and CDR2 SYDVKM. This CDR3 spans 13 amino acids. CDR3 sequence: CASSSRVNTEAFF. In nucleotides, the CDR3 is TGTGCCAGCAGTTCCAGGGTGAACACTGAAGCTTTCTTT.

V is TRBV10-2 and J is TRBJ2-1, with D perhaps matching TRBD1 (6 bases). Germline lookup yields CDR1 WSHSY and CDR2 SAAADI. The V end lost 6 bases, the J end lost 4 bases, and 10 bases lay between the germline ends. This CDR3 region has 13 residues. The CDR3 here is CASRRDNYNEQFF. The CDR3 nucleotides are TGCGCCAGCAGGAGGGACAATTACAATGAGCAGTTCTTC.

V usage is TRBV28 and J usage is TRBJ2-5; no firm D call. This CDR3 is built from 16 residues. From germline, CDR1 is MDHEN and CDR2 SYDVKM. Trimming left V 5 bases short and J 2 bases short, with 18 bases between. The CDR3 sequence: CASSPPSGRPQETQYF. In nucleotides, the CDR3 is TGTGCCAGCAGTCCACCCTCTGGCAGGCCGCAAGAGACCCAGTACTTC.

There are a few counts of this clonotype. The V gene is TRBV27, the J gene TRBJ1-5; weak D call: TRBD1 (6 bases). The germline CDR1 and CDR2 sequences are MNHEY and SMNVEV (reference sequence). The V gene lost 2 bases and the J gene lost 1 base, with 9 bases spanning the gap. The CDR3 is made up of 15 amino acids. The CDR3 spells CASSLRGLSNQPQHF. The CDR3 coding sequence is TGTGCCAGCAGTTTAAGGGGGTTGAGCAATCAGCCCCAGCATTTT.

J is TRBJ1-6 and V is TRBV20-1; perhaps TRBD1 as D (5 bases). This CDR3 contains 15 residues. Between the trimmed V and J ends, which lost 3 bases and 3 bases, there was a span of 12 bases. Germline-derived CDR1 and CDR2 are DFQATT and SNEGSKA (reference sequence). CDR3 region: CSASAQQGYNSPLHF. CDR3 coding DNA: TGCAGTGCTAGTGCCCAGCAGGGCTATAATTCACCCCTCCACTTT.

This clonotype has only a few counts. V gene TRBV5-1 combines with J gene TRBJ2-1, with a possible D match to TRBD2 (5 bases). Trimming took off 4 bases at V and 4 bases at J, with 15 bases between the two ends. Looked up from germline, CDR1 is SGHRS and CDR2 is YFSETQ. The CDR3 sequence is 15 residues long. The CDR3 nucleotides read TGCGCCAGCAGCCTGCAGACTATAGGGTACAATGAGCAGTTCTTC. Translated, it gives CASSLQTIGYNEQFF.

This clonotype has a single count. The CDR3 loop is CASSLLRAGGPSGTLAKNIQYF. Written as DNA, the CDR3 is TGTGCCAGCAGCTTATTGAGGGCGGGAGGGCCCTCCGGAACGCTAGCCAAAAACATTCAGTACTTC. V is TRBV11-1 and J is TRBJ2-4; 9 bases line up with TRBD2. The CDR3 runs to 22 residues. V was pared by 2 bases and J by 0 bases, with 20 bases of the junction left unmatched. Per the germline V gene, CDR1 is SGHAT and CDR2 is FQDESV (reference sequence).

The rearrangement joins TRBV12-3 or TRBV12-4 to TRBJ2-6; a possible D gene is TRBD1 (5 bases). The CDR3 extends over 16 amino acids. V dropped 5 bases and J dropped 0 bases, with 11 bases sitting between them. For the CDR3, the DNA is TGTGCCAGCAGTCCTTGGGGCAGCTCTGGGGCCAACGTCCTGACTTTC. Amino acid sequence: CASSPWGSSGANVLTF.

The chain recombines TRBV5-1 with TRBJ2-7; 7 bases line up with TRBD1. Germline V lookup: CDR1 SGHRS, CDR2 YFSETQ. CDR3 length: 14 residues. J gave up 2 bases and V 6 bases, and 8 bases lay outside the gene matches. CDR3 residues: CASTYGQDAYEQYF. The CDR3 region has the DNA TGCGCCAGCACGTACGGACAGGACGCCTACGAGCAGTACTTC.